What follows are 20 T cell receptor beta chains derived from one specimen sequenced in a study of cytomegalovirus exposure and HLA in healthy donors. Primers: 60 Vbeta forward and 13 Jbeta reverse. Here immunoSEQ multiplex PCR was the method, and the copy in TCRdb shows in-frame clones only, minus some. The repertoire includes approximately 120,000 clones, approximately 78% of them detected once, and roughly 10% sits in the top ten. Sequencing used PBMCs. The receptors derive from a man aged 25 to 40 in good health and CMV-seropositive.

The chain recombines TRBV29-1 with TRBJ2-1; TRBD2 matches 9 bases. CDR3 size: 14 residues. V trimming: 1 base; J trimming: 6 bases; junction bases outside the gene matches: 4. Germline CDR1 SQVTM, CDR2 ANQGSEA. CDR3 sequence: CSVEGLAGSNEQFF. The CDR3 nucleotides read TGCAGCGTTGAAGGGCTAGCGGGATCCAATGAGCAGTTCTTC.

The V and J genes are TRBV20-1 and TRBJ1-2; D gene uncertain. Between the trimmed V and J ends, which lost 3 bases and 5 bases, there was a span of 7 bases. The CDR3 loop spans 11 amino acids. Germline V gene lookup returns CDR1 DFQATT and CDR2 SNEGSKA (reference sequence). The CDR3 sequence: CSAREDYGYTF. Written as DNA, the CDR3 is TGCAGTGCTAGGGAGGATTATGGCTACACCTTC.

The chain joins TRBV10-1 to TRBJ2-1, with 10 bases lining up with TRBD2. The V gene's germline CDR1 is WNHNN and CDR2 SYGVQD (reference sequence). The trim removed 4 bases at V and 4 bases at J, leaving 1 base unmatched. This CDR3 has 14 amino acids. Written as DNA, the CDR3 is TGCGCCAGCAGTGCTAGCGGGAGTTACAATGAGCAGTTCTTC. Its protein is CASSASGSYNEQFF.

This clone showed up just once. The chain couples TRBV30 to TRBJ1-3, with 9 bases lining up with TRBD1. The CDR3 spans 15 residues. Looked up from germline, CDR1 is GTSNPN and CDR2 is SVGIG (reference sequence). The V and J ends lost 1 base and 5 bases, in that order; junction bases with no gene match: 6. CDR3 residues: CAWSATDRGRNTIYF. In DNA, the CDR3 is TGTGCCTGGAGTGCCACGGACAGGGGAAGAAACACCATATATTTT. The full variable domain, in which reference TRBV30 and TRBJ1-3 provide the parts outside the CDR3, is SQTIHQWPATLVQPVGSPLSLECTVEGTSNPNLYWYRQAAGRGLQLLFYSVGIGQISSEVPQNLSASRPQDRQFILSSKKLLLSDSGFYLCAWSATDRGRNTIYFGEGSWLTVV.

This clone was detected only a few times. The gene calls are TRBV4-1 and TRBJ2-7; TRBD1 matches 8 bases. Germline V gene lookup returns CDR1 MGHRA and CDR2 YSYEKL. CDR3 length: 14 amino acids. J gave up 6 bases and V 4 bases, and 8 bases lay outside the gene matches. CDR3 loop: CASSPHTRGREQYF. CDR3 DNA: TGCGCCAGCAGCCCGCACACCAGGGGGCGCGAGCAGTACTTC.

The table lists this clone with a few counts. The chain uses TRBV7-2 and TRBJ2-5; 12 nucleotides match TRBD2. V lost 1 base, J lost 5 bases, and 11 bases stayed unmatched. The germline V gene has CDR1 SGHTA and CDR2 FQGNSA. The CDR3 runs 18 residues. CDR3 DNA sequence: TGTGCCAGCAGCTTAGGGCCTAGCGGGAGGGGCCGACGGGAGACCCAGTACTTC. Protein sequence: CASSLGPSGRGRRETQYF.

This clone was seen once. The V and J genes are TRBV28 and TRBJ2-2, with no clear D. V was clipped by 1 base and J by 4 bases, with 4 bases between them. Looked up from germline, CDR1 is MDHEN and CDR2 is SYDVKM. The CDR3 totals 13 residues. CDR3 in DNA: TGTGCCAGCAGTTTATCCGGCACCGGGGAGCTGTTTTTT. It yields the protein CASSLSGTGELFF.

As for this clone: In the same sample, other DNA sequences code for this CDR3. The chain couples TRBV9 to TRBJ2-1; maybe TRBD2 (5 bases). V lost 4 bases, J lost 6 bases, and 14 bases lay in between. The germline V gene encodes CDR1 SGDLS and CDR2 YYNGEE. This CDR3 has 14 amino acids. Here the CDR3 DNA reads TGTGCCAGCAGCCCAGGAGGAGGTATCAATGAGCAGTTCTTC. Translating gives CASSPGGGINEQFF.

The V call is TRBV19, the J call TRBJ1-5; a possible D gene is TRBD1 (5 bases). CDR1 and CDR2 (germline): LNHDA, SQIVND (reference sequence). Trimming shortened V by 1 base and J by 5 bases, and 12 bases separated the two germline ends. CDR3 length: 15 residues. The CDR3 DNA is TGTGCCAGTAGTATAGCACAGGCCGTTCATCAGCCCCAGCATTTT. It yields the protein CASSIAQAVHQPQHF.

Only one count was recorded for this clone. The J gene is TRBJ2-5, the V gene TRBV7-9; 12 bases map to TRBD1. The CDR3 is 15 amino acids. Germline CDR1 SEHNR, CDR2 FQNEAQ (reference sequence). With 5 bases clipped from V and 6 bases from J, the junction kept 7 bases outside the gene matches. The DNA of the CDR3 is TGTGCCAGCAGCCTGGGGGACAGGGGGCGAAAGACCCAGTACTTC. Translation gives CASSLGDRGRKTQYF.

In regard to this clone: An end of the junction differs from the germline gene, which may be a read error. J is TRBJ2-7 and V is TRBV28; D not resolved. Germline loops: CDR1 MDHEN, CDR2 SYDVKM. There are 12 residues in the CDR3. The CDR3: CASSFRNYGQYF. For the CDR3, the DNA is TGTGCCAGCAGTTTTAGGAACTACGGGCAGTACTTC.

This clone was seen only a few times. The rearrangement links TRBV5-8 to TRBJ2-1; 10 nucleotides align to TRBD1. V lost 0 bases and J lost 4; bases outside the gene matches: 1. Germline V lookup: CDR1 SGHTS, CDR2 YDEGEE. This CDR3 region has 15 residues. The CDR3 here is CASSLGQGAYNEQFF. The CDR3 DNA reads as TGTGCCAGCAGCTTGGGACAGGGGGCTTACAATGAGCAGTTCTTC.

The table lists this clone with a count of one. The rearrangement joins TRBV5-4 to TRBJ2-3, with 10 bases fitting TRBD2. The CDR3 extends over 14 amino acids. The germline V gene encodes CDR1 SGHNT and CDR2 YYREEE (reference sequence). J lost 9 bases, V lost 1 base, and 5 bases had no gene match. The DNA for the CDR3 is TGTGCCAGCAGCTTGCAACTAGCGGGAAGGACGCAGTATTTT. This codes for CASSLQLAGRTQYF.

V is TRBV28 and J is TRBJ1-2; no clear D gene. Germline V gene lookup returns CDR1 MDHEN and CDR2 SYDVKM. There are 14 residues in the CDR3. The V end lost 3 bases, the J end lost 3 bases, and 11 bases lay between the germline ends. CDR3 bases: TGTGCCAGCAGTTTGGTTCTAGCGGACTATGGCTACACCTTC. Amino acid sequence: CASSLVLADYGYTF.

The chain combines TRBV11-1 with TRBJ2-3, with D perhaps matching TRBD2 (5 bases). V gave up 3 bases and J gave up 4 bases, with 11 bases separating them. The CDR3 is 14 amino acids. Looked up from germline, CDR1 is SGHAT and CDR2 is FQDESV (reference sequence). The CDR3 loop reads CASSFRAVPDTQYF. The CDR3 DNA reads TGTGCCAGCAGCTTCCGAGCGGTCCCAGATACGCAGTATTTT. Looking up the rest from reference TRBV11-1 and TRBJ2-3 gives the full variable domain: EAEVAQSPRYKITEKSQAVAFWCDPISGHATLYWYRQILGQGPELLVQFQDESVVDDSQLPKDRFSAERLKGVDSTLKIQPAELGDSAMYLCASSFRAVPDTQYFGPGTRLTVL.

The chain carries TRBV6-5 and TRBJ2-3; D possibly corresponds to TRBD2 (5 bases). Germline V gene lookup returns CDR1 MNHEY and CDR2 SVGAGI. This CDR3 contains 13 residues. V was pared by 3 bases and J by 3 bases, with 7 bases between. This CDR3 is CASSYGGTDTQYF. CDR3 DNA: TGTGCCAGCAGTTATGGAGGAACAGATACGCAGTATTTT.

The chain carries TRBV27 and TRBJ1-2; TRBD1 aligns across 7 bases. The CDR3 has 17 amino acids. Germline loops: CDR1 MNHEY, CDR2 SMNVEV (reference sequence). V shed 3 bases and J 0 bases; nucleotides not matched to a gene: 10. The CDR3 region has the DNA TGTGCCAGCAGTTTGTCTTACACAGGGGCGACTAACTATGGCTACACCTTC. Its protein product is CASSLSYTGATNYGYTF.

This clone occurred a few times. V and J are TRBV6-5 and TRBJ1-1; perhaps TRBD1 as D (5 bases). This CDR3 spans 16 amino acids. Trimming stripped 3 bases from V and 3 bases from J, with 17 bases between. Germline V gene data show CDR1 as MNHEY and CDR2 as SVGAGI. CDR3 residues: CASSYGASLGYTEAFF. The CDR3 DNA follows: TGTGCCAGCAGTTATGGGGCTTCGCTGGGATACACTGAAGCTTTCTTT.

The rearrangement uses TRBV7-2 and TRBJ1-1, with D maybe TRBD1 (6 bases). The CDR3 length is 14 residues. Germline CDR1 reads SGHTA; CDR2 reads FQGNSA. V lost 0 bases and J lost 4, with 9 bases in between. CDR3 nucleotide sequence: TGTGCCAGCAGCTTAGCGAACAGGGTCACTGAAGCTTTCTTT. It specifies CASSLANRVTEAFF. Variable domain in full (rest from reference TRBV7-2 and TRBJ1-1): GAGVSQSPSNKVTEKGKDVELRCDPISGHTALYWYRQSLGQGLEFLIYFQGNSAPDKSGLPSDRFSAERTGGSVSTLTIQRTQQEDSAVYLCASSLANRVTEAFFGQGTRLTVV.

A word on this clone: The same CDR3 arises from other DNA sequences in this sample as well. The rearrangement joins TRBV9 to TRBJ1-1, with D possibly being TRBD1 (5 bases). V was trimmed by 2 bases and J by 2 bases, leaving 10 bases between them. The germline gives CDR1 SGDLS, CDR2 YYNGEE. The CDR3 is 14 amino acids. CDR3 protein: CASSVQGQNTEAFF. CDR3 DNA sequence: TGTGCCAGCAGCGTCCAGGGTCAAAACACTGAAGCTTTCTTT. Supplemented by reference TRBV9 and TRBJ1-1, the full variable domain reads DSGVTQTPKHLITATGQRVTLRCSPRSGDLSVYWYQQSLDQGLQFLIQYYNGEERAKGNILERFSAQQFPDLHSELNLSSLELGDSALYFCASSVQGQNTEAFFGQGTRLTVV.